The 18 T cell receptor beta chains presented below share a single source sample, sequenced in a study of blood T cell repertoires in COVID-19. Sequencing used immunoSEQ multiplex PCR; TCRdb keeps in-frame clones, though not all of them. The sample records fewer than 400,000 clones, 85% being singletons. The sequenced sample consisted of peripheral blood. All receptors derive from a woman aged 18-29 years with acute or convalescent COVID-19.

The genes are TRBV4-1 and TRBJ1-1; 7 nucleotides match TRBD1. The V segment lost 0 bases and the J segment 6 bases; nucleotides outside the gene matches: 13. Per germline, CDR1 MGHRA and CDR2 YSYEKL. The CDR3 length is 17 residues. CDR3 sequence reads: CASSQDPTGVTGPEAFF. The DNA of the CDR3 is TGCGCCAGCAGCCAAGATCCTACGGGGGTGACAGGGCCTGAAGCTTTCTTT.

The rearrangement uses TRBV19 and TRBJ1-1, with D hard to call. Per the germline V gene, CDR1 is LNHDA and CDR2 is SQIVND (reference sequence). The CDR3 consists of 14 residues. V was cut by 7 bases and J by 7 bases, with 19 bases left in between. DNA of the CDR3: TGTGCCAGTATAGCGGAAACAGCAGCCTTTGAAGCTTTCTTT. It is translated as CASIAETAAFEAFF.

V gene TRBV29-1 combines with J gene TRBJ2-2; D perhaps matches TRBD2 (5 bases). Trimming took off 3 bases at V and 6 bases at J, with 8 bases between the two ends. The CDR3 covers 12 residues. The germline CDR1 and CDR2 sequences are SQVTM and ANQGSEA. CDR3 protein: CSVDGVAGELFF. DNA of the CDR3: TGCAGCGTTGACGGGGTGGCCGGGGAGCTGTTTTTT.

The chain carries TRBV6-2 or TRBV6-3 and TRBJ1-5, with 7 nucleotides matching TRBD1. Germline V gives CDR1 MNHEY, CDR2 SVGEGT. There are 13 residues in the CDR3. The V segment lost 5 bases and the J segment 6 bases; nucleotides outside the gene matches: 4. The CDR3 region has the DNA TGTGCCAGCAGTCAGGGGGTTCGTCAGCCCCAGCATTTT. It yields the protein CASSQGVRQPQHF.

The chain joins TRBV2 to TRBJ2-6; D is possibly TRBD2 (5 bases). This CDR3 has 15 amino acids. Germline values: CDR1 SNHLY, CDR2 FYNNEI. Trimming stripped 3 bases from V and 0 bases from J, with 6 bases between. Here the CDR3 DNA reads TGTGCCAGCAGTGACCGGGACTCTGGGGCCAACGTCCTGACTTTC. Translation gives CASSDRDSGANVLTF. The full variable domain, its missing parts supplied by reference TRBV2 and TRBJ2-6, is EPEVTQTPSHQVTQMGQEVILRCVPISNHLYFYWYRQILGQKVEFLVSFYNNEISEKSEIFDDQFSVERPDGSNFTLKIRSTKLEDSAMYFCASSDRDSGANVLTFGAGSRLTVL.

V gene TRBV21-1 combines with J gene TRBJ1-3; the table calls TRBD1, which could not be checked here. TRBV21-1 is marked as a pseudogene. This CDR3 contains 15 residues. CDR3 region: CASSQRDRLSNTIYF. CDR3 in DNA: TGTGCCAGCAGCCAAAGGGACAGACTTTCAAACACCATATATTTT.

This chain links TRBV7-9 with TRBJ2-7, with 7 bases lining up with TRBD1. This CDR3 has 16 residues. Germline V gives CDR1 SEHNR, CDR2 FQNEAQ (reference sequence). Losses at the gene ends were 1 base for V and 5 bases for J; bases not matched to a gene: 11. In DNA, the CDR3 is TGTGCCAGCAGCTTAGTGAGGGGGACAGATACCCACGAGCAGTACTTC. This codes for CASSLVRGTDTHEQYF. The full variable domain, in which reference TRBV7-9 and TRBJ2-7 provide the parts outside the CDR3, is DTGVSQNPRHKITKRGQNVTFRCDPISEHNRLYWYRQTLGQGPEFLTYFQNEAQLEKSRLLSDRFSAERPKGSFSTLEIQRTEQGDSAMYLCASSLVRGTDTHEQYFGPGTRLTVT.

The CDR3 DNA follows: TGTGCCAGCAGCCAAGAACGCGGACAGGCCCATGAGCAGTTCTTC. This sequence encodes CASSQERGQAHEQFF. The chain recombines TRBV14 with TRBJ2-1; 7 nucleotides line up with TRBD1. The CDR3 is 15 amino acids. The germline V gene encodes CDR1 SGHDN and CDR2 FVKESK. The V and J ends lost 0 bases and 8 bases, in that order; junction bases with no gene match: 7.

This clone turned up a few times. J is TRBJ2-7 and V is TRBV27; no clear D. Trimming took off 10 bases at V and 0 bases at J, with 19 bases between the two ends. CDR1 is MNHEY, CDR2 SMNVEV, per germline (reference sequence). The CDR3 loop spans 15 amino acids. CDR3 region: CATSRMGDSSYEQYF. The CDR3 DNA is TGTGCCACCTCGAGGATGGGTGATAGCTCCTACGAGCAGTACTTC.

The table lists this clone with a count of one. The chain is built from TRBV19 and TRBJ1-2; D gene unclear. The length of the CDR3 is 16 residues. Per germline, CDR1 LNHDA and CDR2 SQIVND (reference sequence). The germline V and J ends were trimmed by 7 bases and 6 bases, with 24 bases remaining between them. The CDR3 bases are TGTGCCAGTAATCCTAGTGGGAGAACCTATCGGGATGGCTACACCTTC. Residues: CASNPSGRTYRDGYTF.

Points on this clone: The junction does not match germline at one end; this may be a read error. The gene calls are TRBV5-1 and TRBJ2-3; 9 bases map to TRBD2. CDR3 length equals 14 residues. Looked up from germline, CDR1 is SGHRS and CDR2 is YFSETQ. CDR3 loop: CASSFGTSKDTQYF. The DNA of the CDR3 is TGCGCCAGCAGCTTCGGGACTAGCAAAGATACGCAGTATTTT.

Only a few counts were recorded for this clone. The rearrangement links TRBV19 to TRBJ1-3; TRBD1 agrees at 8 bases. Losses at the gene ends were 6 bases for V and 4 bases for J; bases not matched to a gene: 8. The CDR3 spans 15 residues. Looked up from germline, CDR1 is LNHDA and CDR2 is SQIVND (reference sequence). The CDR3 sequence: CASRRQGMAGNTIYF. For the CDR3, the DNA is TGTGCCAGTAGGCGACAGGGGATGGCGGGAAACACCATATATTTT.

The J gene is TRBJ1-6, the V gene TRBV27; possible D gene TRBD1, 6 bases. The CDR3 spans 15 residues. The germline gives CDR1 MNHEY, CDR2 SMNVEV (reference sequence). Trimming shortened V by 2 bases and J by 5 bases, and 10 bases separated the two germline ends. The DNA for the CDR3 is TGTGCCAGCAGTTTAGATTCAGGGGATAATTCACCCCTCCACTTT. Amino acids: CASSLDSGDNSPLHF.

This sequence joins TRBV19 and TRBJ2-5; 7 positions match TRBD1. Germline V lookup: CDR1 LNHDA, CDR2 SQIVND (reference sequence). The CDR3 consists of 13 residues. The V and J ends lost 3 bases and 5 bases, in that order; junction bases with no gene match: 3. The CDR3 protein is CASSMRGRETQYF. The CDR3 DNA sequence: TGTGCCAGTAGTATGAGGGGGCGGGAGACCCAGTACTTC.

The chain carries TRBV4-1 and TRBJ2-1, with 7 bases fitting TRBD2. J gave up 15 bases and V 5 bases, and 16 bases lay outside the gene matches. This CDR3 spans 14 amino acids. CDR1 is MGHRA and CDR2 is YSYEKL in the germline V gene. The CDR3 spells CASSLRRELPHPFF. For the CDR3, the DNA is TGCGCCAGCAGCTTGCGGCGGGAGCTTCCCCACCCGTTCTTC.

This clone was seen ten or more times. This rearrangement joins TRBV7-2 to TRBJ2-3; TRBD2 aligns across 9 bases. Unmatched junction bases numbered 10, after V lost 6 bases and J lost 6 bases. This CDR3 region has 15 residues. The germline gives CDR1 SGHTA, CDR2 FQGNSA. The DNA for the CDR3 is TGTGCCAGCAGACTCACCGGGACTAGCCGCGATACGCAGTATTTT. Protein product: CASRLTGTSRDTQYF.

This clone was seen a handful of times. V gene TRBV6-6 combines with J gene TRBJ1-2, with D perhaps TRBD1 (5 bases). Germline V gene lookup returns CDR1 MNHNY and CDR2 SVGAGI (reference sequence). There are 15 residues in the CDR3. V lost 6 bases, J lost 8 bases, and 22 bases lay in between. This CDR3 is CASSSGQGGLRGYTF. CDR3 nucleotides: TGTGCCAGCAGCTCCGGGCAGGGCGGTCTCCGGGGCTACACCTTC.

The rearrangement joins TRBV19 to TRBJ1-2; tentative D call: TRBD1 (6 bases). This CDR3 has 13 residues. Germline CDR1 is LNHDA and CDR2 is SQIVND (reference sequence). V dropped 3 bases and J dropped 5 bases, with 10 bases sitting between them. CDR3 DNA: TGTGCCAGTAGTATTGGGGGCGGGTATGGCTACACCTTC. Its translation: CASSIGGGYGYTF.